These 22 T cell receptor beta chains share one sample of origin, sequenced in a study of blood T cell repertoires in COVID-19. TCRdb's copy holds only in-frame clones and misses some; the assay was immunoSEQ multiplex PCR. The data contain around 68,000 clones, around 90% of them singletons. Source material: peripheral blood. All receptors derive from a woman aged 45-60 years with acute or convalescent COVID-19.

V and J are TRBV2 and TRBJ1-5, with 7 bases lining up with TRBD1. There are 14 residues in the CDR3. Trimming removed 1 base from V and 5 bases from J; junction bases left unmatched: 2. Germline V gene lookup returns CDR1 SNHLY and CDR2 FYNNEI. CDR3 sequence reads: CASSEDRGDQPQHF. CDR3 nucleotide sequence: TGTGCCAGCAGTGAAGACAGGGGTGATCAGCCCCAGCATTTT.

J is TRBJ2-6 and V is TRBV2; 8 bases map to TRBD2. Germline V gives CDR1 SNHLY, CDR2 FYNNEI. V lost 11 bases, J lost 2 bases, and 14 bases stayed unmatched. The length of the CDR3 is 17 residues. The DNA of the CDR3 is TGTGCCTCGAGTAGTACGGGAGGGCCGGCTGGGGCCAACGTCCTGACTTTC. As protein: CASSSTGGPAGANVLTF.

The V and J genes are TRBV7-9 and TRBJ1-6, with 7 nucleotides matching TRBD1. This CDR3 is 14 amino acids long. The germline V gene encodes CDR1 SEHNR and CDR2 FQNEAQ (reference sequence). Trimming at V came to 5 bases and at J to 5 bases, leaving 3 bases not matched to a gene. CDR3 DNA sequence: TGTGCCAGCAGCCTCGGACAGGATAATTCACCCCTCCACTTT. As protein: CASSLGQDNSPLHF.

The genes are TRBV2 and TRBJ2-3; no clear D. The CDR3 is 15 residues long. With 3 bases removed from V and 0 bases from J, the gap between germline ends came to 10 bases. Germline lookup yields CDR1 SNHLY and CDR2 FYNNEI. CDR3 loop: CASSEMRSSTDTQYF. The CDR3 nucleotides are TGTGCCAGCAGTGAGATGCGGTCTAGCACAGATACGCAGTATTTT.

The chain carries TRBV6-6 and TRBJ1-2; perhaps TRBD1 as D (5 bases). Per the germline V gene, CDR1 is MNHNY and CDR2 is SVGAGI (reference sequence). This CDR3 spans 13 amino acids. Trimming left V 2 bases short and J 6 bases short, with 10 bases between. The CDR3 DNA sequence: TGTGCCAGCAGTTACCAAGGGGCCCATGGCTACACCTTC. This codes for CASSYQGAHGYTF.

This chain links TRBV19 with TRBJ1-5; the D gene is possibly TRBD1 (5 bases). This CDR3 comprises 12 residues. CDR1 and CDR2 (germline): LNHDA, SQIVND (reference sequence). V lost 8 bases, J lost 6 bases, and 11 bases lay in between. The CDR3 protein is CASGQGGQPQHF. The CDR3 DNA is TGTGCCAGTGGCCAGGGCGGTCAGCCCCAGCATTTT. The variable domain in full, with the rest retrieved from reference TRBV19 and TRBJ1-5, is DGGITQSPKYLFRKEGQNVTLSCEQNLNHDAMYWYRQDPGQGLRLIYYSQIVNDFQKGDIAEGYSVSREKKESFPLTVTSAQKNPTAFYLCASGQGGQPQHFGDGTRLSIL.

V gene TRBV12-3 or TRBV12-4 combines with J gene TRBJ1-3, with D maybe TRBD1 (5 bases). This CDR3 is 12 amino acids long. V shed 6 bases and J shed 4 bases, with 7 bases lying between them. The CDR3: CASRGRGNTIYF. The CDR3 region has the DNA TGTGCCAGCAGGGGGCGGGGAAACACCATATATTTT.

This clone was recorded a few times. This chain links TRBV6-5 with TRBJ1-2; D is uncertain. This CDR3 spans 15 amino acids. Between the trimmed V and J ends, which lost 2 bases and 1 base, there was a span of 11 bases. Germline V gene sequence: CDR1 MNHEY, CDR2 SVGAGI. The CDR3 DNA reads TGTGCCAGCAGTTACGGATGGGGAGATAACTATGGCTACACCTTC. Its protein is CASSYGWGDNYGYTF.

The chain combines TRBV2 with TRBJ1-2; 12 bases map to TRBD1. In germline, CDR1 is SNHLY, CDR2 FYNNEI. The CDR3 has 17 residues. Trimming cost V 2 bases and J 7 bases; bases outside gene matches: 11. DNA for the CDR3: TGTGCCAGCAGTGAATCTCGGGTTCTGGGACAGGGGGCTGGCTACACCTTC. It yields the protein CASSESRVLGQGAGYTF.

The V gene is TRBV10-1, the J gene TRBJ1-1; no clear D gene. The CDR3 is made up of 14 amino acids. Trimming pared 2 bases from V and 3 bases from J, leaving 10 bases between. Germline values: CDR1 WNHNN, CDR2 SYGVQD (reference sequence). The CDR3 DNA reads as TGCGCCAGCAGTGAGACAGCTGTGGACACTGAAGCTTTCTTT. Translating it yields CASSETAVDTEAFF.

V and J are TRBV24-1 and TRBJ2-1; TRBD2 matches at 10 bases. Germline V gene sequence: CDR1 KGHDR, CDR2 SFDVKD. The V segment lost 0 bases and the J segment 6 bases; nucleotides outside the gene matches: 1. The CDR3 length is 15 residues. The CDR3 protein is CATSDLGLAVNEQFF. The DNA of the CDR3 is TGTGCCACCAGTGATTTGGGACTAGCGGTCAATGAGCAGTTCTTC.

This clone was detected a few times. The chain joins TRBV3-1 (or the pseudogene TRBV3-2) to TRBJ1-2, with 7 bases that match TRBD1. Losses at the gene ends were 5 bases for V and 3 bases for J; bases not matched to a gene: 6. Germline V gene lookup returns CDR1 LGHDT and CDR2 YNNKEL (reference sequence). The CDR3 has 14 residues. The CDR3 protein is CASSSSGTDYGYTF. DNA for the CDR3: TGTGCCAGCAGCAGTTCCGGGACAGACTATGGCTACACCTTC.

This clone was seen once. The J gene is TRBJ2-7, the V gene TRBV20-1; TRBD2 agrees at 8 bases. The CDR3 runs 14 residues. V shed 3 bases and J 5 bases; nucleotides not matched to a gene: 9. Germline V lookup: CDR1 DFQATT, CDR2 SNEGSKA (reference sequence). CDR3 DNA: TGCAGTGCTAGTAACCCAGCGGGAGTCCACGAGCAGTACTTC. Amino acids: CSASNPAGVHEQYF.

The chain recombines TRBV9 with TRBJ1-2; no clear D gene. Germline V gene lookup returns CDR1 SGDLS and CDR2 YYNGEE. The ends were cut back, 0 bases at V and 8 bases at J, with 17 bases in the middle. CDR3 length: 15 amino acids. The CDR3 coding sequence is TGTGCCAGCAGCGTAGTGGCTGAGACGATGGGCGGCTACACCTTC. Encoded protein: CASSVVAETMGGYTF.

The chain uses TRBV12-3 or TRBV12-4 and TRBJ1-1, with D possibly matching TRBD1 (6 bases). The CDR3 runs to 13 residues. The V end lost 4 bases, the J end lost 5 bases, and 11 bases lay between the germline ends. In DNA form, the CDR3 reads TGTGCCAGCAGTTCAGGGGAGCGGACTGAAGCTTTCTTT. Encoded protein: CASSSGERTEAFF.

The chain recombines TRBV5-6 with TRBJ1-4; D is possibly TRBD1 (6 bases). Per the germline V gene, CDR1 is SGHDT and CDR2 is YYEEEE. V lost 4 bases to trimming and J lost 7 bases, with 17 bases between them. The CDR3 is made up of 15 amino acids. The CDR3 DNA follows: TGTGCCAGCAGCCCCTTCGGGGGGCGCGTTGAAAAACTGTTTTTT. Protein sequence: CASSPFGGRVEKLFF.

The rearrangement uses TRBV7-3 and TRBJ2-3; 7 bases agree with TRBD2. Losses at the gene ends were 3 bases for V and 1 base for J; bases not matched to a gene: 7. CDR3 length: 16 amino acids. The germline gives CDR1 SGHTA, CDR2 FQGTGA. CDR3 bases: TGTGCCAGCAGCTTCTGGGGCCGGGGGGGCACAGATACGCAGTATTTT. Encoded protein: CASSFWGRGGTDTQYF.

The chain recombines TRBV5-8 with TRBJ1-2; the match to TRBD1 covers 9 bases. The length of the CDR3 is 16 residues. V lost 2 bases to trimming and J lost 2 bases; unmatched junction nucleotides: 7. In germline, CDR1 is SGHTS, CDR2 YDEGEE. The CDR3 reads CASSFFGTGTNYGYTF. CDR3 DNA: TGTGCCAGCAGCTTTTTTGGGACAGGGACGAACTATGGCTACACCTTC.

This chain's CDR3 is CASSPSYRGTEAFF. DNA for the CDR3: TGTGCCAGCAGCCCAAGTTACAGGGGCACTGAAGCTTTCTTT. This chain uses TRBV7-2 with TRBJ1-1; 7 nucleotides align to TRBD1. V lost 5 bases and J lost 4; bases outside the gene matches: 7. CDR1 and CDR2 (germline): SGHTA, FQGNSA. This CDR3 is 14 amino acids long.

The V gene is TRBV5-4, the J gene TRBJ1-2; D is unresolved. The germline V gene encodes CDR1 SGHNT and CDR2 YYREEE (reference sequence). The ends were cut back, 3 bases at V and 5 bases at J, with 14 bases in the middle. This CDR3 has 14 residues. CDR3: CASSSAGGSYGYTF. The CDR3 DNA follows: TGTGCCAGCAGCTCGGCGGGCGGATCATATGGCTACACCTTC.

This chain connects TRBV7-9 to TRBJ2-2; D remains unclear. The length of the CDR3 is 15 residues. Trimming pared 2 bases from V and 0 bases from J, leaving 7 bases between. Germline V lookup: CDR1 SEHNR, CDR2 FQNEAQ (reference sequence). CDR3 bases: TGTGCCAGCAGCTTAACACCGACGAACACCGGGGAGCTGTTTTTT. This encodes CASSLTPTNTGELFF.

The chain is built from TRBV2 and TRBJ1-3; perhaps TRBD1 as D (5 bases). Germline V lookup: CDR1 SNHLY, CDR2 FYNNEI. The CDR3 covers 15 residues. Trimming removed 8 bases at V and 1 base at J, with 15 bases between. The DNA of the CDR3 is TGTGCCAGCGTCCTCGGGGGAATGTCTGGAAACACCATATATTTT. The encoded protein is CASVLGGMSGNTIYF.